Listed below are T cell receptor beta chains from one sample, sequenced in a study of blood T cell repertoires in COVID-19. Sequencing was performed with immunoSEQ multiplex PCR; in TCRdb, only in-frame clones are kept and a portion is missing. The sample includes approximately 310,000 clones, approximately 85% of them seen just once. Sequencing input: PBMCs or T cells enriched from blood (not recorded which). Source of these receptors: a man between 25 and 39 years old who had recovered from COVID-19. Each CDR3 is given with its conserved first and last residue. D genes are given only for firm matches. Clone size is given for some rows only: seen once, a few or many times, or a class if the clone is expanded.

J | V | length | D | size | DNA | CDR3
TRBJ1-5 | TRBV2 | 16 | . | . | TGTGCCAGCGGCCATTGGACAGATTATAGCAATCAGCCCCAGCATTTT | CASGHWTDYSNQPQHF
TRBJ2-6 | TRBV2 | 14 | . | . | TGTGCCAGCACTGGGAGTGGCGGGGCCAACGTCCTGACTTTC | CASTGSGGANVLTF
TRBJ1-2 | TRBV4-2 | 16 | . | . | TGTGCCAGCAGCCAAGATTGGGGGCGGATGGGCTATGGCTACACCTTC | CASSQDWGRMGYGYTF
TRBJ2-1 | TRBV5-1 | 18 | TRBD2 | . | TGCGCCAGCAGCTTAACTATCCTCGGACTAGCGGGGGGAGGTGAGCAGTTCTTC | CASSLTILGLAGGGEQFF
TRBJ1-5 | TRBV19 | 16 | . | . | TGTGCCAGTAGTATAGTTCGGGGGGCGATAAATCAGCCCCAGCATTTT | CASSIVRGAINQPQHF
TRBJ1-1 | TRBV10-3 | 15 | TRBD1 | . | TGTGCCATCAGGGACGCAGGGGGTTTAAACACTGAAGCTTTCTTT | CAIRDAGGLNTEAFF
TRBJ1-6 | TRBV5-5 | 14 | TRBD1 | . | TGTGCCAGCAGCTGGGGGACAGGTAATTCACCCCTCCACTTT | CASSWGTGNSPLHF
TRBJ2-3 | TRBV14 | 17 | TRBD2 | . | TGTGCCAGCAGCCGAAGACTAGCGGGGGGATACACAGATACGCAGTATTTT | CASSRRLAGGYTDTQYF
TRBJ1-2 | TRBV7-9 | 14 | . | . | TGTGCCAGCAGCTCCGACAGATTTAACTATGGCTACACCTTC | CASSSDRFNYGYTF
TRBJ2-6 | TRBV5-1 | 18 | TRBD1 | . | TGCGCCAGCAGCTTGCAGGGACAGGGGAATGGTGGGGCCAACGTCCTGACTTTC | CASSLQGQGNGGANVLTF
TRBJ2-7 | TRBV19 | 14 | . | . | TGTGCCAGTAGTAGGGACACTCGCACGTGGGAGCAGTACTTC | CASSRDTRTWEQYF
TRBJ2-7 | TRBV2 | 16 | TRBD1 | . | TGTGCCAGCAGTGGCCATCCGGGACAGGGAATTTACGAGCAGTACTTC | CASSGHPGQGIYEQYF
TRBJ1-1 | TRBV7-3 | 13 | . | few | TGTGCCAGCAGCTACGACAGGAACACTGAAGCTTTCTTT | CASSYDRNTEAFF
TRBJ1-1 | TRBV18 | 14 | . | . | TGTGCCAGCTCACTTGCAGGGTGGGGCACTGAAGCTTTCTTT | CASSLAGWGTEAFF
TRBJ2-5 | TRBV5-1 | 15 | TRBD1 | . | TGCGCCAGCAGCTTGGGGGGGACAGGCCAAGAGACCCAGTACTTC | CASSLGGTGQETQYF
TRBJ2-5 | TRBV24-1 | 16 | . | . | TGTGCCACCAGTGATTTCCGCGGCAGGGGCGCGGAGACCCAGTACTTC | CATSDFRGRGAETQYF
TRBJ1-2 | TRBV4-1 | 16 | TRBD1 | few | TGCGCCAGCAGCCCCAACCAGGGACAGGGGGCAGGAGGCTACACCTTC | CASSPNQGQGAGGYTF
TRBJ1-6 | TRBV19 | 14 | TRBD1 | . | TGTGCCAGTAGTTACGACAGGGGGAATTCACCCCTCCACTTT | CASSYDRGNSPLHF
TRBJ2-1 | TRBV6-2/TRBV6-3 | 16 | TRBD2 | . | TGTGCCAGCAGCGACCCTCACGGGGGGGGGCTCAATGAGCAGTTCTTC | CASSDPHGGGLNEQFF
TRBJ2-5 | TRBV3-1/TRBV3-2 | 17 | TRBD2 | once | TGTGCCAGCAGCCAAGGGACTAGCGGGGGGACAAGTGAGACCCAGTACTTC | CASSQGTSGGTSETQYF
TRBJ2-7 | TRBV6-1 | 13 | . | . | TGTGCCAGCAGTGAAATTAGAGTTGACGAGCAGTACTTC | CASSEIRVDEQYF
TRBJ2-1 | TRBV9 | 14 | . | few | TGTGCCAGCAGCGTAGGACAGACCTACAATGAGCAGTTCTTC | CASSVGQTYNEQFF
TRBJ2-1 | TRBV7-9 | 15 | TRBD1 | once | TGTGCCAGCAGAATAACGGGACAGGGGTCCAATGAGCAGTTCTTC | CASRITGQGSNEQFF